This T cell receptor (beta chain) was found in a study of sequential checkpoint blockade in melanoma. In the study overall: Patients were randomized 1:1 to nivolumab-then-ipilimumab or ipilimumab-then-nivolumab first-line. Both treatment sequences were followed by maintenance nivolumab.

Treatment given: randomized to nivolumab then ipilimumab (arm A) or the reverse (arm B). Patients had received no earlier DNA-damaging chemotherapy. Sorted cells were live CD3+CD8+, lacking CD19 and CD56, from PBMCs. The CDR3 sequence is 14 residues long. V was clipped by 4 bases and J by 0 bases, with 10 bases between them. The V gene's germline CDR1 is MGHRA and CDR2 YSYEKL. Sequenced by immunoSEQ multiplex PCR; TCRdb stores in-frame clones only, minus some. The sample gives under 20,000 clones, roughly 82% of which show up once; around 28% is in the top ten. The receptor's source is a human donor with melanoma. The V and J genes are TRBV4-1 and TRBJ2-7; weak D call: TRBD2 (5 bases). This sample comprised CD8+ T cells sorted from blood (inferred from file names), obtained from a patient given nivolumab and ipilimumab in sequence. In nucleotides, the CDR3 is TGCGCCAGCAGCCCGACGGGAAGCTCCTACGAGCAGTACTTC. Encoded protein: CASSPTGSSYEQYF.